This TCR beta chain derives from a study of cytomegalovirus exposure and HLA in healthy donors. The donors were members of the approximately 120-subject validation cohort (separate from the approximately 670-subject first cohort). Using immunoSEQ multiplex PCR, the repertoire was profiled, and TCRdb retains in-frame clones only, with some absent. The sample carries 150,000 to 200,000 clones, roughly 83% recorded once. Note on this clone: Its antigen is currently unknown.

Whole-study findings and limits: Reported performance of the classifier showed diagnosis of cytomegalovirus status with high specificity and sensitivity. Most TCR sequences proved rare, with some public TCRs found in many donors. In the 120 or so validation repertoires, approximately 94% of cluster scores exceeded 0, per a later analysis.

Germline CDR1 MGHRA, CDR2 YSYEKL. CDR3 length: 15 residues. With 2 bases removed from V and 2 bases from J, the gap between germline ends came to 10 bases. The sequenced sample consisted of PBMCs. J is TRBJ2-4 and V is TRBV4-1; the D gene is possibly TRBD2 (6 bases). The TCR sequence derives from a woman younger than 30 in good health and CMV-seronegative. The CDR3 here is CASSQLGGSKNIQYF. The CDR3 DNA reads as TGCGCCAGCAGCCAACTGGGAGGATCCAAAAACATTCAGTACTTC.